Below, 8 T cell receptor beta chains from the same sample are listed, as sequenced in a study of T-cell memory formation after mild COVID-19. TCRdb redid the calling of the 5' RACE reads with MiXCR, one entry per CDR3 protein. Seen here are over 120,000 distinct CDR3 sequences, almost 25% observed once, and the top ten hold around a quarter. The sample comprised PBMCs or a T cell subset sorted from them (not recorded which). The receptors come from an adult woman who had mild COVID-19 (a few samples of this study predate the infection). Cell type and time point are not known.

This clonotype was seen only a few times. For the CDR3, the DNA is TGTGCCAGCAGTTACTCCTCCACTGGAAACACCATATATTTT. Translated: CASSYSSTGNTIYF. V usage is TRBV6-5 and J usage is TRBJ1-3; no reliable D call. Germline V lookup: CDR1 MNHEY, CDR2 SVGAGI. The CDR3 covers 14 residues. V lost 0 bases and J lost 2, with 5 bases in between.

This clonotype was detected a few times. The gene calls are TRBV6-6 and TRBJ2-3; 11 nucleotides match TRBD2. The CDR3 loop spans 15 amino acids. Losses at the gene ends were 6 bases for V and 5 bases for J; bases not matched to a gene: 7. The germline V gene encodes CDR1 MNHNY and CDR2 SVGAGI (reference sequence). In DNA, the CDR3 is TGTGCCAGCAGCCCTAGCGGGGGGAGTGGAGATACGCAGTATTTT. It yields the protein CASSPSGGSGDTQYF.

Only a few counts were recorded for this clonotype. The rearrangement joins TRBV7-2 to TRBJ2-7; 9 nucleotides line up with TRBD2. This CDR3 is built from 15 residues. The germline gives CDR1 SGHTA, CDR2 FQGNSA. The V segment lost 5 bases and the J segment 3 bases; nucleotides outside the gene matches: 8. The CDR3 region has the DNA TGTGCCAGCAGCCCCCTCTCTAGCGGGGTCTACGAGCAGTACTTC. Translated, it gives CASSPLSSGVYEQYF.

The V gene is TRBV4-3, the J gene TRBJ2-2; 9 nucleotides align to TRBD1. The V gene's germline CDR1 is LGHNA and CDR2 YSLEER. The CDR3 extends over 15 amino acids. Trimming at V came to 4 bases and at J to 7 bases, leaving 7 bases not matched to a gene. The CDR3, as DNA: TGCGCCAGCAGCCCGGGGACAGGGATTAGCGGGGAGCTGTTTTTT. Encoded protein: CASSPGTGISGELFF.

There are a few counts of this clonotype. The chain links TRBV3-1 to TRBJ2-3; tentative D call: TRBD2 (6 bases). Germline V gene data show CDR1 as LGHDT and CDR2 as YNNKEL (reference sequence). V lost 2 bases and J lost 4, with 10 bases in between. The length of the CDR3 is 14 residues. CDR3 region: CASSQLRESDTQYF. The CDR3 nucleotides read TGTGCCAGCAGCCAACTACGGGAGTCAGATACGCAGTATTTT.

The chain uses TRBV12-3 or TRBV12-4 and TRBJ2-5; D is unclear. The V and J ends lost 3 bases and 5 bases respectively, with 10 bases between them. The CDR3 runs 13 residues. CDR3 sequence: CASSFQAGETQYF. CDR3 nucleotides: TGTGCCAGCAGTTTCCAGGCTGGGGAGACCCAGTACTTC.

The chain employs TRBV5-1 and TRBJ2-1; TRBD2 is a possible D gene (6 bases). The V end was cut by 0 bases, the J end by 6 bases, with 13 bases between. CDR1 is SGHRS, CDR2 YFSETQ, per germline. CDR3 length: 15 amino acids. This CDR3 is CASSLVPLGGNEQFF. CDR3 in DNA: TGCGCCAGCAGCTTGGTTCCCCTGGGGGGCAATGAGCAGTTCTTC.

The rearrangement links TRBV6-1 to TRBJ2-7; 8 nucleotides match TRBD1. V lost 0 bases and J lost 5; bases outside the gene matches: 6. The CDR3 spans 15 residues. CDR1 and CDR2 (germline): MNHNS, SASEGT. CDR3 DNA: TGTGCCAGCAGTGAAGCGGACAGGGCGAGTAACGAGCAGTACTTC. Its translation: CASSEADRASNEQYF.